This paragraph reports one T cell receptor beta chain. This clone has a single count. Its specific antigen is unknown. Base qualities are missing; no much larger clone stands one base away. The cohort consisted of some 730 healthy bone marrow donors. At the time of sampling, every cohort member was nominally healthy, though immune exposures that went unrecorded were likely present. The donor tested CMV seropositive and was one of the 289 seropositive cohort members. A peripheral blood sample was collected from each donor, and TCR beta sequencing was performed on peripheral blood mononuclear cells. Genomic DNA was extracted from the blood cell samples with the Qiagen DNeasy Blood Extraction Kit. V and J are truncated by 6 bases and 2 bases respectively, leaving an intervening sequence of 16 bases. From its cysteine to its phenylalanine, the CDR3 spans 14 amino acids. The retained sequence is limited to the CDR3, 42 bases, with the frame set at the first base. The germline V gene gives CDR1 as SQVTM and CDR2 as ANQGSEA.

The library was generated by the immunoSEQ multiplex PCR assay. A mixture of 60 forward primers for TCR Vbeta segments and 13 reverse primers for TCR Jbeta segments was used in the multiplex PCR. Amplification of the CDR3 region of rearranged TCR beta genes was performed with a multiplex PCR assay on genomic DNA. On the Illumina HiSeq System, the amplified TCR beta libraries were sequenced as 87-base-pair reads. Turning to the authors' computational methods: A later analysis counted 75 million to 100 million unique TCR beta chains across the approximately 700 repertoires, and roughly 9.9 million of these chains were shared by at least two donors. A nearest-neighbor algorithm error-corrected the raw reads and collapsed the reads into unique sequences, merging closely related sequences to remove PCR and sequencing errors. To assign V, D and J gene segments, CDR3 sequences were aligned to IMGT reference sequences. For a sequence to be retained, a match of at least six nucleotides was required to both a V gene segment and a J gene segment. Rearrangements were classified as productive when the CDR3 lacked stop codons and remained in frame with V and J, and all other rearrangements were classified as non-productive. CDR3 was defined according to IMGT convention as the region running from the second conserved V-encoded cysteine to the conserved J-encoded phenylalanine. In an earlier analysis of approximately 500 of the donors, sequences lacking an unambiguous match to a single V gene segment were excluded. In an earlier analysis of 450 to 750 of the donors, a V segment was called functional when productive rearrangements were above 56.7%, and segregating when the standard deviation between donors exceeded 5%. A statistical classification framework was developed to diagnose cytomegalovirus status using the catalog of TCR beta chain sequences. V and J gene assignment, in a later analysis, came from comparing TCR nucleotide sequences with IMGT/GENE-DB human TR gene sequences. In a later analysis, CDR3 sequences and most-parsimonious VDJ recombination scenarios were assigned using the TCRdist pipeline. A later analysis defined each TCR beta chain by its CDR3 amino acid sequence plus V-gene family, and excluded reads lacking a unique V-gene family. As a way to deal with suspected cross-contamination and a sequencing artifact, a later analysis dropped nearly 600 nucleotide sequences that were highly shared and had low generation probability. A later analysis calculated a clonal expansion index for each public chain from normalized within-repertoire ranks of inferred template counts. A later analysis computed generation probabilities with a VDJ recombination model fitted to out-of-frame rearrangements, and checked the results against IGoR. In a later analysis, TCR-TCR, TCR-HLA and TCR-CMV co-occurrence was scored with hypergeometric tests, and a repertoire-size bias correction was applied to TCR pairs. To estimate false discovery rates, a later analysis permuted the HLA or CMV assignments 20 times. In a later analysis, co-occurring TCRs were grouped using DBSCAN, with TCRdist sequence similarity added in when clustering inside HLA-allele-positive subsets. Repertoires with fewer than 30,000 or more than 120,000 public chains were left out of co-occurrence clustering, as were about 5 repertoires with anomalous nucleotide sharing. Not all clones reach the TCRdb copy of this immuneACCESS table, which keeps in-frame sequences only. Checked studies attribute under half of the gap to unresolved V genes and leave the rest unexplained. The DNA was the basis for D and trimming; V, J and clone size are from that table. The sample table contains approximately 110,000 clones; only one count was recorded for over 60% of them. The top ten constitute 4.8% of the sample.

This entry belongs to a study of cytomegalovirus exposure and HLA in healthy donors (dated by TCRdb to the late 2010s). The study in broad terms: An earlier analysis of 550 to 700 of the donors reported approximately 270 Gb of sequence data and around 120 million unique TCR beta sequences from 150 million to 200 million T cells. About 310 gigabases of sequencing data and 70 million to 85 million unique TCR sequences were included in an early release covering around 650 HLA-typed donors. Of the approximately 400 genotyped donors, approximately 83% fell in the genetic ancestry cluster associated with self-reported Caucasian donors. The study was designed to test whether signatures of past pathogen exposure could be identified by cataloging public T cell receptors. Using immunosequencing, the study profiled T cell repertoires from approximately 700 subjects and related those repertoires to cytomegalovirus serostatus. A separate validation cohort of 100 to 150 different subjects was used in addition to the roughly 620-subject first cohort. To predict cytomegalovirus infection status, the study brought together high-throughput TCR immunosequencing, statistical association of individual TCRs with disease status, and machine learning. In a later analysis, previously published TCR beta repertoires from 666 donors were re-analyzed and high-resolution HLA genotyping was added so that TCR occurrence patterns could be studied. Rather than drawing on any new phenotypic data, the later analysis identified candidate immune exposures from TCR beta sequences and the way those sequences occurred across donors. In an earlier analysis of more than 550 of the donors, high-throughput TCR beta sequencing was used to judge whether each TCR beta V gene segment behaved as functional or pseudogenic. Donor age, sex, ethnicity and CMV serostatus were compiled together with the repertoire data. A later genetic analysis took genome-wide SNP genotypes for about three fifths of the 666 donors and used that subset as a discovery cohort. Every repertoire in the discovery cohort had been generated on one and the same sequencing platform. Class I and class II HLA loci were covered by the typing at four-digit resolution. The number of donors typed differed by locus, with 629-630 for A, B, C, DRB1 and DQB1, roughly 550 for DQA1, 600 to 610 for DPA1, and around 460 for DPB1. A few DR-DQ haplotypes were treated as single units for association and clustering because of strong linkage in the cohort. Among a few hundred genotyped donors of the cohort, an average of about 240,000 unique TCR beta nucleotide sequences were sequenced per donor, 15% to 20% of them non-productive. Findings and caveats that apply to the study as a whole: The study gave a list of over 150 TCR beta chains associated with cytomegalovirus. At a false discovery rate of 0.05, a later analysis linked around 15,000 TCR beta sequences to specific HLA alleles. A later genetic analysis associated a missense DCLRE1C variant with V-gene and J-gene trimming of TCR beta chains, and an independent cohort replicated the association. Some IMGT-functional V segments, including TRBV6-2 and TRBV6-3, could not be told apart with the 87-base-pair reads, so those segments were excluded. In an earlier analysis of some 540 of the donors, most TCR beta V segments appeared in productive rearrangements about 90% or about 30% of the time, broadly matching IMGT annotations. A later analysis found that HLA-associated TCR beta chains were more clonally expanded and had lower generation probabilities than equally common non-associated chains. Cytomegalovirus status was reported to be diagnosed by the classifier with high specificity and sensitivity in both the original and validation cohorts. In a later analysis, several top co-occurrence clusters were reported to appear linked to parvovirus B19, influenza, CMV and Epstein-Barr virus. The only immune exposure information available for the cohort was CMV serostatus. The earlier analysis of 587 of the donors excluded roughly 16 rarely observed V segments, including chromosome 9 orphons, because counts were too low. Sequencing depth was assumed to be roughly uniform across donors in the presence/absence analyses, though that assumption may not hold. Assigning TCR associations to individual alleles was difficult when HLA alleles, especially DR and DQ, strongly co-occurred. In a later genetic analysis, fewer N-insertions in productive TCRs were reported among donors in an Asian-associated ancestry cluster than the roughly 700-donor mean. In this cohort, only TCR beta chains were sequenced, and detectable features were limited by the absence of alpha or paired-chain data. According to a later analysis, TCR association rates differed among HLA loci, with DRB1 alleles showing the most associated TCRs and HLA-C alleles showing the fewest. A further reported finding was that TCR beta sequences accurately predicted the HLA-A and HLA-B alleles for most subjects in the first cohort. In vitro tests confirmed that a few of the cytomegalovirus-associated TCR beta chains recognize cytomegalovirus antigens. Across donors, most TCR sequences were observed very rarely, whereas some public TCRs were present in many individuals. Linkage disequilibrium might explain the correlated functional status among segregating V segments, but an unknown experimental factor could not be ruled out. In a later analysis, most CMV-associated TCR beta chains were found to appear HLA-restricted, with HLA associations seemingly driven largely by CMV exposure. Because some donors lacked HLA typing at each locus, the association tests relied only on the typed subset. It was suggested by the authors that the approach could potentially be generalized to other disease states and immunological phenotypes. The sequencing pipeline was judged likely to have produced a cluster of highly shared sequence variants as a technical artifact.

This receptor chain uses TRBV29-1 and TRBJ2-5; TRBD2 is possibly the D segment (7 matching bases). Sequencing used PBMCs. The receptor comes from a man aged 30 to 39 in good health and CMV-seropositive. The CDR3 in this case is CSVEGGGGQETQYF. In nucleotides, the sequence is TGCAGCGTCGAGGGGGGCGGGGGTCAAGAGACCCAGTACTTC.